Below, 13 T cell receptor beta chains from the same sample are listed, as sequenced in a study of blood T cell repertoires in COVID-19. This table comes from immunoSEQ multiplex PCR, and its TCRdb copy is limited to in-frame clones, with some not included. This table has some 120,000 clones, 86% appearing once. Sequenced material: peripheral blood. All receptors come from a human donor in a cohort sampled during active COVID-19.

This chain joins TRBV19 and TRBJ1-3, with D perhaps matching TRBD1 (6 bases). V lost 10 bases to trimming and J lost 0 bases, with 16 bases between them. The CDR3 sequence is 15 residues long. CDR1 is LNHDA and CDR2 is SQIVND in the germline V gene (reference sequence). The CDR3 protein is CATRRGASSGNTIYF. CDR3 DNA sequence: TGTGCCACCCGGCGGGGGGCTTCCTCTGGAAACACCATATATTTT. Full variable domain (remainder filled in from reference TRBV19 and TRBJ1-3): DGGITQSPKYLFRKEGQNVTLSCEQNLNHDAMYWYRQDPGQGLRLIYYSQIVNDFQKGDIAEGYSVSREKKESFPLTVTSAQKNPTAFYLCATRRGASSGNTIYFGEGSWLTVV.

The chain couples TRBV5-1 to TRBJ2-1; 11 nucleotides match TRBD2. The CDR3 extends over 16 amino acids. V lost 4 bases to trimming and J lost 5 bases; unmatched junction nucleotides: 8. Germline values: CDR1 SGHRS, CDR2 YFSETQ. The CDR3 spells CASSRGGLADNNEQFF. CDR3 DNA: TGCGCCAGCAGCCGGGGGGGACTAGCGGACAACAATGAGCAGTTCTTC.

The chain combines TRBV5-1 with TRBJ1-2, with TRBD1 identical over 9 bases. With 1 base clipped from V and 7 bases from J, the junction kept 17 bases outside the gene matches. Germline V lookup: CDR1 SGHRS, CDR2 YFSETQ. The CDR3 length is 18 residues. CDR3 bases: TGCGCCAGCAGCTTGTTTGAAATGCGAACAGGGGGCGCGGGTGGCTACACCTTC. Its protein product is CASSLFEMRTGGAGGYTF. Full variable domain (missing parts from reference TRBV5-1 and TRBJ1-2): KAGVTQTPRYLIKTRGQQVTLSCSPISGHRSVSWYQQTPGQGLQFLFEYFSETQRNKGNFPGRFSGRQFSNSRSEMNVSTLELGDSALYLCASSLFEMRTGGAGGYTFGSGTRLTVV.

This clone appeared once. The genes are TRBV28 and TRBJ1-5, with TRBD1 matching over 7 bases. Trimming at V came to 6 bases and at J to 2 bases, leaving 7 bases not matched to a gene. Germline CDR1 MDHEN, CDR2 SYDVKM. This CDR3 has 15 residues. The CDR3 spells CASSLQGPGNQPQHF. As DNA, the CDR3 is TGTGCCAGCAGCCTACAGGGGCCGGGCAATCAGCCCCAGCATTTT. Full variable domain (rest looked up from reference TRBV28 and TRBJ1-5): DVKVTQSSRYLVKRTGEKVFLECVQDMDHENMFWYRQDPGLGLRLIYFSYDVKMKEKGDIPEGYSVSREKKERFSLILESASTNQTSMYLCASSLQGPGNQPQHFGDGTRLSIL.

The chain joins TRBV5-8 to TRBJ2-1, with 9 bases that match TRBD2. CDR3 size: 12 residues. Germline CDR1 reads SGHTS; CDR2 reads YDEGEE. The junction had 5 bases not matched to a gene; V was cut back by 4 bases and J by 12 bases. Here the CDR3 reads CASSQLAGLQFF. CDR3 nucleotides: TGTGCCAGCAGCCAACTAGCGGGTCTGCAGTTCTTC.

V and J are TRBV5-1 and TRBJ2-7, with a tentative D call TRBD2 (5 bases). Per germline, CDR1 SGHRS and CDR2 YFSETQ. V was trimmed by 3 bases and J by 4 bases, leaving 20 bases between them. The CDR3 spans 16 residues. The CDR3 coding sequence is TGCGCCAGCAGCTCCTTTCCTCGGACTTCCCTGTACGAGCAGTACTTC. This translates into CASSSFPRTSLYEQYF.

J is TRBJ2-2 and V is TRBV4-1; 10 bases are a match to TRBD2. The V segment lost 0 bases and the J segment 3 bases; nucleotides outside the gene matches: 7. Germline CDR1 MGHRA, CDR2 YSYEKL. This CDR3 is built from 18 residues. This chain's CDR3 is CASSQERGSGRDTGELFF. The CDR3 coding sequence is TGCGCCAGCAGCCAAGAGCGGGGCAGCGGGAGGGACACCGGGGAGCTGTTTTTT.

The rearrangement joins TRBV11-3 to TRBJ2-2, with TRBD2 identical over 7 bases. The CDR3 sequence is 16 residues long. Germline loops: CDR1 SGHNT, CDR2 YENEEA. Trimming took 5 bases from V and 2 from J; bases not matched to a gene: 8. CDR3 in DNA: TGTGCCAGCAGCAGGGGAGGGGACTCAAACACCGGGGAGCTGTTTTTT. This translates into CASSRGGDSNTGELFF. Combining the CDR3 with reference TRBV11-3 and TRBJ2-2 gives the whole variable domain EAGVVQSPRYKIIEKKQPVAFWCNPISGHNTLYWYLQNLGQGPELLIRYENEEAVDDSQLPKDRFSAERLKGVDSTLKIQPAELGDSAVYLCASSRGGDSNTGELFFGEGSRLTVL.

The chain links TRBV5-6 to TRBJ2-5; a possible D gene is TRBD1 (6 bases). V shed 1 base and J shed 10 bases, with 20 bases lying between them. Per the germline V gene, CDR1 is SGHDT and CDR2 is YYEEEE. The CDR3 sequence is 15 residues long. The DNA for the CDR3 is TGTGCCAGCAGCTTGACAGGGTTCCTTGCAAGCGGCCAGTACTTC. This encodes CASSLTGFLASGQYF.

The CDR3 loop reads CAWSGVVNTGELFF. In DNA form, the CDR3 reads TGTGCCTGGAGTGGAGTTGTGAACACCGGGGAGCTGTTTTTT. The chain couples TRBV30 to TRBJ2-2; D uncertain. This CDR3 comprises 14 residues. CDR1 is GTSNPN, CDR2 SVGIG, per germline (reference sequence). The V end lost 1 base, the J end lost 1 base, and 7 bases lay between the germline ends.

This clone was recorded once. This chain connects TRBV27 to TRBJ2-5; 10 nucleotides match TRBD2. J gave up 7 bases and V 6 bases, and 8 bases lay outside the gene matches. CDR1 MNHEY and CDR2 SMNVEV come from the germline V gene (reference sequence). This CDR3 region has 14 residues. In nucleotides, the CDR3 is TGTGCCAGCAGGTTCCTAGCGGGAGCGGGGACCCAGTACTTC. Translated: CASRFLAGAGTQYF.

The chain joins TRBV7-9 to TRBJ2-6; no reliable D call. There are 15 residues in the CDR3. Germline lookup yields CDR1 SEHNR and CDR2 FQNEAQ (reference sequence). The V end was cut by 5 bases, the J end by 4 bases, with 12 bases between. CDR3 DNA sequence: TGTGCCAGCAGCCGCCGCCAAGCGGGGGCCAACGTCCTGACTTTC. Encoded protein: CASSRRQAGANVLTF.

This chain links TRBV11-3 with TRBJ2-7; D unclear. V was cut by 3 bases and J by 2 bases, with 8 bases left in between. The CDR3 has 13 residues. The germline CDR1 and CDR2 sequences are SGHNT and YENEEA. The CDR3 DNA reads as TGTGCCAGCAGCTTCTCTGGGCCCTACGAGCAGTACTTC. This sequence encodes CASSFSGPYEQYF.